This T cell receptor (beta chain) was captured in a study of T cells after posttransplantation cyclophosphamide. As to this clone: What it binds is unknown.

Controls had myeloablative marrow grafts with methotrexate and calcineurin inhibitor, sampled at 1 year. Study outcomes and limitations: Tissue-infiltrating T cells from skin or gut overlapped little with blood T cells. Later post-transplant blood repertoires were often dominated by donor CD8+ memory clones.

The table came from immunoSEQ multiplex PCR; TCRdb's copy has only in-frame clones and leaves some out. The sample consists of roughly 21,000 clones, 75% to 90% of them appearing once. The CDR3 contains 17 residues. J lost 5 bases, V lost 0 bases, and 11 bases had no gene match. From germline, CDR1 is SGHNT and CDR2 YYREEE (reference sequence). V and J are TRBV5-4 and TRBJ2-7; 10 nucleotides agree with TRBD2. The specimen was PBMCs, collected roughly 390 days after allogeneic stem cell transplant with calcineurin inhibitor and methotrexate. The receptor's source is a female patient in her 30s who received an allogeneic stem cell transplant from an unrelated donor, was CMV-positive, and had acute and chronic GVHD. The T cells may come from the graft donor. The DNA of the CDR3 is TGTGCCAGCAGCTTGGCCGGGCTAGCGGGAGTTAAACACGAGCAGTACTTC. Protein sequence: CASSLAGLAGVKHEQYF.